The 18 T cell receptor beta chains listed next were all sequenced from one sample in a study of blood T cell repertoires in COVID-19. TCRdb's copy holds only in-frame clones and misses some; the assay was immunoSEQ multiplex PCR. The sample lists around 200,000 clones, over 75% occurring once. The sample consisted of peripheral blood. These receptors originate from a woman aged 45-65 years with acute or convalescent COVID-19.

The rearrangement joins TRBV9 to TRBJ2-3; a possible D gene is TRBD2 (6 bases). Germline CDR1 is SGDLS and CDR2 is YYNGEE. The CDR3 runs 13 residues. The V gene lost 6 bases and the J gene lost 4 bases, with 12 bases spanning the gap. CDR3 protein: CASNRESADTQYF. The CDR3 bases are TGTGCCAGCAACCGGGAGTCGGCAGATACGCAGTATTTT. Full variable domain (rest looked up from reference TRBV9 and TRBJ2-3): DSGVTQTPKHLITATGQRVTLRCSPRSGDLSVYWYQQSLDQGLQFLIQYYNGEERAKGNILERFSAQQFPDLHSELNLSSLELGDSALYFCASNRESADTQYFGPGTRLTVL.

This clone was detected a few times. CDR3: CASSFRPNRGPNTEAFF. The CDR3 DNA reads TGTGCCAGCAGTTTCCGCCCTAACAGGGGACCTAACACTGAAGCTTTCTTT. The chain couples TRBV13 to TRBJ1-1; 7 bases match TRBD1. The CDR3 covers 17 residues. Trimming removed 6 bases from V and 2 bases from J; junction bases left unmatched: 15. Looked up from germline, CDR1 is PRHDT and CDR2 is FYEKMQ (reference sequence).

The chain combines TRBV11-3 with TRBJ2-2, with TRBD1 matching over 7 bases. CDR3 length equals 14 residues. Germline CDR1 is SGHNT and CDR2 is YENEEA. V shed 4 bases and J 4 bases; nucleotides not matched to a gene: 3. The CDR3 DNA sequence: TGTGCCAGCAGCTCCGACAGGGCCACCGGGGAGCTGTTTTTT. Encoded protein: CASSSDRATGELFF.

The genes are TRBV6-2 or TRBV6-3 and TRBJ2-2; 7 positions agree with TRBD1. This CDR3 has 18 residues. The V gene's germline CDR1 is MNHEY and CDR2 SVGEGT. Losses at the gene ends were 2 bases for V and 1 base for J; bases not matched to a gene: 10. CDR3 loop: CASSYTDRKVLNTGELFF. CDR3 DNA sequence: TGTGCCAGCAGTTACACGGACAGGAAAGTTTTGAACACCGGGGAGCTGTTTTTT.

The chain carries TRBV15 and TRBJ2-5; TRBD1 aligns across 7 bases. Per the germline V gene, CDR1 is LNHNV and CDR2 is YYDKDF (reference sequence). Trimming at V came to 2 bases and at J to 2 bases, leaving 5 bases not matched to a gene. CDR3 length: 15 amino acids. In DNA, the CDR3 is TGTGCCACCAGCAGATCCGCAGGGGGTCAAGAGACCCAGTACTTC. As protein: CATSRSAGGQETQYF.

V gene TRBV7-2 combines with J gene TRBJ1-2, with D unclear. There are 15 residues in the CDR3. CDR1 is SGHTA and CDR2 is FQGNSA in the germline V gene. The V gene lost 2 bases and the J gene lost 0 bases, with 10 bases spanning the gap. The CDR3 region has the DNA TGTGCCAGCAGCTTAAACGTGTTAGCTAACTATGGCTACACCTTC. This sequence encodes CASSLNVLANYGYTF.

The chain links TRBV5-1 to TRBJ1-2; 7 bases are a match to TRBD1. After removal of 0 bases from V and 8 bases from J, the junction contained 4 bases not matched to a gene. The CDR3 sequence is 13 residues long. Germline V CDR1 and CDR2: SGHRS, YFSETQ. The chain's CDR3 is CASSLGGGDGYTF. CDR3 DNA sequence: TGCGCCAGCAGCTTGGGAGGGGGCGACGGCTACACCTTC.

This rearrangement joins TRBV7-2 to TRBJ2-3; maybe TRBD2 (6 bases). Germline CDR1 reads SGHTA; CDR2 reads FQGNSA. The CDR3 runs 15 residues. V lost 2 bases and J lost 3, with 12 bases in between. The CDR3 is CASSLIALATDTQYF. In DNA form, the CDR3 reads TGTGCCAGCAGCTTAATCGCCCTAGCGACAGATACGCAGTATTTT. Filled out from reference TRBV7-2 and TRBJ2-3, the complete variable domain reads GAGVSQSPSNKVTEKGKDVELRCDPISGHTALYWYRQSLGQGLEFLIYFQGNSAPDKSGLPSDRFSAERTGGSVSTLTIQRTQQEDSAVYLCASSLIALATDTQYFGPGTRLTVL.

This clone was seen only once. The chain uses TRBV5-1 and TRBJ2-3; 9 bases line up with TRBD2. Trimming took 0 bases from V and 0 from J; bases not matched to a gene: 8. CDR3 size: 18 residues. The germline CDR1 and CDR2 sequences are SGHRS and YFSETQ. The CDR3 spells CASSLAPRGGVSTDTQYF. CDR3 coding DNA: TGCGCCAGCAGCTTGGCCCCGCGGGGGGGGGTTAGCACAGATACGCAGTATTTT.

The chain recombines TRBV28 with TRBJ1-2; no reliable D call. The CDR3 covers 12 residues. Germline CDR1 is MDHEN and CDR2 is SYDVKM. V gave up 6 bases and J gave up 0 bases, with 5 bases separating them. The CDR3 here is CASSLANYGYTF. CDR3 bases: TGTGCCAGCAGCCTAGCTAACTATGGCTACACCTTC.

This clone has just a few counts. This CDR3 is CASSQRGGEAFF. The CDR3 DNA is TGCGCCAGCAGCCAGAGGGGAGGGGAAGCTTTCTTT. The J gene is TRBJ1-1, the V gene TRBV4-1; D might be TRBD1 (5 bases). This CDR3 is 12 amino acids long. The V end lost 3 bases, the J end lost 8 bases, and 10 bases lay between the germline ends. Germline CDR1 and CDR2: MGHRA and YSYEKL.

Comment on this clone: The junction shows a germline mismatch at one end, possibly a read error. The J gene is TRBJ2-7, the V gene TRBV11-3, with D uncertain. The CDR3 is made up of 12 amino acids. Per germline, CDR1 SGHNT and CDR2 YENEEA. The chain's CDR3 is CASSLFSDEQYF. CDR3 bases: TGTGCCAGCAGCTTATTCTCCGACGAGCAGTACTTC.

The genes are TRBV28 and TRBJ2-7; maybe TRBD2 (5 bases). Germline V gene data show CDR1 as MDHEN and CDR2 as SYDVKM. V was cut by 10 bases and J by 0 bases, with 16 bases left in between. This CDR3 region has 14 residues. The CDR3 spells CAISPPDSSYEQYF. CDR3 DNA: TGTGCCATTTCGCCCCCGGACTCCTCCTACGAGCAGTACTTC.

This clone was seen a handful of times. In DNA, the CDR3 is TGTGCCAGCAGTTACTATATGACAGCGAGCTCCTACGAGCAGTACTTC. Protein product: CASSYYMTASSYEQYF. The chain has TRBV6-5 and TRBJ2-7; perhaps TRBD1 as D (5 bases). CDR3 length: 16 residues. The germline V and J ends were trimmed by 1 base and 0 bases, with 13 bases remaining between them. Germline-derived CDR1 and CDR2 are MNHEY and SVGAGI.

The CDR3 loop is CASSLKGALREQYF. The CDR3 region has the DNA TGTGCCAGCAGCTTAAAGGGGGCGTTACGAGAGCAGTACTTC. The chain has TRBV5-4 and TRBJ2-7; 7 bases are a match to TRBD1. This CDR3 comprises 14 residues. V trimming: 2 bases; J trimming: 7 bases; junction bases outside the gene matches: 9. CDR1 is SGHNT, CDR2 YYREEE, per germline (reference sequence). Using reference TRBV5-4 and TRBJ2-7 for the parts outside the CDR3, the full variable domain is ETGVTQSPTHLIKTRGQQVTLRCSSQSGHNTVSWYQQALGQGPQFIFQYYREEENGRGNFPPRFSGLQFPNYSSELNVNALELDDSALYLCASSLKGALREQYFGPGTRLTVT.

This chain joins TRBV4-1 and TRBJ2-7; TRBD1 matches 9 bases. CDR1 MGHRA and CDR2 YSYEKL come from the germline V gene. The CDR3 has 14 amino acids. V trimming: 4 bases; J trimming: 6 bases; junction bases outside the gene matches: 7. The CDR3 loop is CASSPGQGFREQYF. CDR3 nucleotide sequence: TGCGCCAGCAGCCCCGGACAGGGGTTCCGCGAGCAGTACTTC.

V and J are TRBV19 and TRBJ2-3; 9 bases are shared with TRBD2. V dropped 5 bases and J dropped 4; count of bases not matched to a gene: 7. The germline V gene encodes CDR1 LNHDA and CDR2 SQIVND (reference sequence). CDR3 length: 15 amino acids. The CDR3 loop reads CASSVSGRSSDTQYF. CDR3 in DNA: TGTGCCAGTAGTGTAAGCGGGAGGTCGTCAGATACGCAGTATTTT.

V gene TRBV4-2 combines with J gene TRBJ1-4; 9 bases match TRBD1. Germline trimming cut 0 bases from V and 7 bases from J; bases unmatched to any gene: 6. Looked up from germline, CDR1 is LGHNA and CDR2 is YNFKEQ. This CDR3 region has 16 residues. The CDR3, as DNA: TGTGCCAGCAGCCAAGATGGAACAGGGGGCCTTGAAAAACTGTTTTTT. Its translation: CASSQDGTGGLEKLFF.